This passage covers 23 T cell receptor beta chains from one sample sequenced in a study of spatial heterogeneity in lung cancer. TCRdb analysed the 5' RACE reads with MiXCR anew, one entry per CDR3 protein. The sample comprises about 19,000 distinct CDR3 sequences, 10% of which are singletons, and roughly a third rests with the top ten. Time point denoted: blood at routine non-recurrence follow-up after resection. This material consisted of PBMCs, taken at follow-up. The receptors here all came from a female donor with early-stage non-small cell lung cancer.

This clonotype was seen many times. The chain is built from TRBV13 and TRBJ2-1, with no clear D. Germline V gene data show CDR1 as PRHDT and CDR2 as FYEKMQ (reference sequence). The CDR3 consists of 12 residues. Deletions cut 1 base from V and 5 bases from J, with 3 bases between. The CDR3 coding sequence is TGTGCCAGCAGCTTAGTTAACAATGAGCAGTTCTTC. Translating it yields CASSLVNNEQFF.

The V gene is TRBV9, the J gene TRBJ2-1; maybe TRBD2 (5 bases). The V end was cut by 0 bases, the J end by 10 bases, with 8 bases between. CDR3 length: 12 residues. Germline lookup yields CDR1 SGDLS and CDR2 YYNGEE. CDR3: CASSVEGSEQFF. Here the CDR3 DNA reads TGTGCCAGCAGCGTAGAAGGGAGCGAGCAGTTCTTC.

This clonotype has a count of ten or more. The chain carries TRBV20-1 and TRBJ2-1; weak D call: TRBD2 (6 bases). Trimming took off 0 bases at V and 7 bases at J, with 16 bases between the two ends. CDR1 is DFQATT, CDR2 SNEGSKA, per germline (reference sequence). The CDR3 covers 15 residues. CDR3 protein: CSARDPGVGTNEQFF. The CDR3 nucleotides are TGCAGTGCTAGAGATCCGGGGGTAGGGACGAATGAGCAGTTCTTC.

This clonotype was seen ten or more times. This sequence joins TRBV11-2 and TRBJ2-2; D unresolved. The CDR3 has 16 amino acids. Germline CDR1 reads SGHAT; CDR2 reads FQNNGV. Trimming removed 3 bases at V and 0 bases at J, with 11 bases between. CDR3 residues: CASSLGRTANTGELFF. As DNA, the CDR3 is TGTGCCAGCAGCTTGGGAAGGACGGCGAACACCGGGGAGCTGTTTTTT.

This clonotype was observed a handful of times. V usage is TRBV27 and J usage is TRBJ1-2, with D perhaps matching TRBD1 (5 bases). This CDR3 comprises 17 residues. The germline V and J ends were trimmed by 6 bases and 4 bases, with 24 bases remaining between them. CDR1 is MNHEY, CDR2 SMNVEV, per germline (reference sequence). The CDR3 DNA sequence: TGTGCCAGCAGCCCCCTAGCCCCGGGACTTAAAAGCTATGGCTACACCTTC. The encoded protein is CASSPLAPGLKSYGYTF.

This clonotype has at least ten counts. This chain links TRBV5-1 with TRBJ2-2; no clear D gene. This CDR3 spans 14 amino acids. V lost 3 bases and J lost 2, with 8 bases in between. CDR1 and CDR2 from the germline V gene are SGHRS and YFSETQ. The CDR3 coding sequence is TGCGCCAGCAGCTCCGGCAGTAACACCGGGGAGCTGTTTTTT. This codes for CASSSGSNTGELFF.

This clonotype was counted between two and nine times. The J gene is TRBJ2-3, the V gene TRBV4-1; 12 positions agree with TRBD1. The CDR3 totals 19 residues. V lost 3 bases to trimming and J lost 4 bases; unmatched junction nucleotides: 14. In germline, CDR1 is MGHRA, CDR2 YSYEKL. CDR3 nucleotide sequence: TGCGCCAGCAGCCATCCCGGGACAGGGGGCAAATCGGTAGCAGATACGCAGTATTTT. Encoded protein: CASSHPGTGGKSVADTQYF.

At least ten counts were recorded for this clonotype. V is TRBV7-9 and J is TRBJ2-4; D tentatively reads TRBD1 or TRBD2 (6 bases each). The germline V gene has CDR1 SEHNR and CDR2 FQNEAQ (reference sequence). CDR3 size: 15 residues. The V end was cut by 6 bases, the J end by 1 base, with 13 bases between. This CDR3 reads CASSLTGRAKNIQYF. The CDR3 DNA is TGTGCCAGCAGTCTCACAGGGAGGGCCAAAAACATTCAGTACTTC.

V gene TRBV4-3 combines with J gene TRBJ2-6; D might be TRBD1 (5 bases). The V end lost 0 bases, the J end lost 2 bases, and 8 bases lay between the germline ends. The CDR3 is 16 residues long. Germline V gene lookup returns CDR1 LGHNA and CDR2 YSLEER. CDR3 in DNA: TGCGCCAGCAGCCAAGAACAGGTCACTGGGGCCAACGTCCTGACTTTC. It codes for CASSQEQVTGANVLTF.

This clonotype was detected many times. The chain couples TRBV6-6 to TRBJ1-6; no clear D gene. With 11 bases removed from V and 6 bases from J, the gap between germline ends came to 20 bases. CDR3 length: 15 residues. Germline assignment: CDR1 MNHNY and CDR2 SVGAGI (reference sequence). The CDR3 region is CAASSPQSSNSPLHF. The DNA for the CDR3 is TGTGCCGCCAGTAGCCCCCAGTCGTCTAATTCACCCCTCCACTTT.

By frequency in the sample, this clonotype is medium-sized. CDR3 sequence: CASSDGASGNTIYF. CDR3 in DNA: TGTGCCAGCAGCGACGGGGCCTCTGGAAACACCATATATTTT. This chain connects TRBV6-1 to TRBJ1-3, with D possibly being TRBD1 (5 bases). The V end lost 6 bases, the J end lost 0 bases, and 9 bases lay between the germline ends. Per the germline V gene, CDR1 is MNHNS and CDR2 is SASEGT. This CDR3 has 14 residues.

There are many counts of this clonotype. The rearrangement joins TRBV6-5 to TRBJ2-4, with 7 bases that match TRBD1. V lost 4 bases, J lost 6 bases, and 12 bases stayed unmatched. The CDR3 totals 16 residues. Per germline, CDR1 MNHEY and CDR2 SVGAGI. In DNA form, the CDR3 reads TGTGCCAGCAGTTCCGACAGGGTGAGAGGGGGAAACATTCAGTACTTC. Amino acids: CASSSDRVRGGNIQYF.

The table lists this clonotype with many counts. The chain links TRBV20-1 to TRBJ1-6; D unresolved. The CDR3 is made up of 12 amino acids. Germline-derived CDR1 and CDR2 are DFQATT and SNEGSKA (reference sequence). Trimming shortened V by 7 bases and J by 8 bases, and 12 bases separated the two germline ends. CDR3 sequence: CSGYGRDSPLHF. DNA of the CDR3: TGCAGTGGTTATGGTAGGGATTCACCCCTCCACTTT.

This clonotype was counted ten times or more. The chain employs TRBV6-4 and TRBJ2-7, with D perhaps given as TRBD1 or TRBD2 (5 bases each). Per the germline V gene, CDR1 is MRHNA and CDR2 is SNTAGT. V lost 4 bases and J 2 bases, leaving 21 bases between the germline ends. CDR3 length: 17 amino acids. The CDR3 loop reads CASSALSEGTRTYEQYF. The CDR3 DNA sequence: TGTGCCAGCAGTGCCCTTTCTGAGGGGACCAGGACCTACGAGCAGTACTTC.

This clonotype turned up a few times. The V and J genes are TRBV5-1 and TRBJ2-7; 8 bases fit TRBD1. V gave up 4 bases and J gave up 6 bases; unmatched junction bases: 6. CDR3 size: 13 residues. Germline V CDR1 and CDR2: SGHRS, YFSETQ. The CDR3 DNA reads as TGCGCCAGCAGCCGGGACAGGCAGGGCGAGCAGTACTTC. Amino acid sequence: CASSRDRQGEQYF.

This clonotype appeared a few times. This chain links TRBV6-2 or TRBV6-3 with TRBJ2-3, with D perhaps assigned TRBD1 or TRBD2 (5 bases each). Trimming shortened V by 6 bases and J by 1 base, and 20 bases separated the two germline ends. Germline CDR1 MNHEY, CDR2 SVGEGT. This CDR3 is 17 amino acids long. The CDR3 nucleotides read TGTGCCAGCAGCCACGGGATAACCGGGACGCGCACAGATACGCAGTATTTT. Its translation is CASSHGITGTRTDTQYF.

In this sample, this clonotype turned up many times. The chain has TRBV4-2 and TRBJ2-3; 14 bases agree with TRBD2. V was pared by 4 bases and J by 6 bases, with 3 bases of the junction left unmatched. Germline V gives CDR1 LGHNA, CDR2 YNFKEQ. This CDR3 is built from 15 residues. The CDR3 DNA is TGTGCCAGCAGCCCGAGGACTAGCGGGGGGGATACGCAGTATTTT. This translates into CASSPRTSGGDTQYF.

This clonotype was seen at least ten times. The genes are TRBV18 and TRBJ2-7; 10 nucleotides match TRBD1. Per germline, CDR1 KGHSH and CDR2 LQKENI. The junction had 9 bases not matched to a gene; V was cut back by 6 bases and J by 4 bases. There are 15 residues in the CDR3. The CDR3 reads CASSRGTGDSYEQYF. CDR3 sequence (DNA): TGTGCCAGCTCTCGCGGGACAGGGGATTCTTACGAGCAGTACTTC.

This clonotype has a count of ten or more. The J gene is TRBJ1-2, the V gene TRBV7-2; D unclear. This CDR3 region has 16 residues. Germline CDR1 is SGHTA and CDR2 is FQGNSA. Trimming pared 1 base from V and 7 bases from J, leaving 19 bases between. The CDR3: CASSLVASPLGGGYTF. For the CDR3, the DNA is TGTGCCAGCAGCTTAGTGGCGTCGCCCTTGGGCGGTGGCTACACCTTC.

This clonotype occurred many times. The chain joins TRBV9 to TRBJ1-2; no clear D. The V gene lost 4 bases and the J gene lost 0 bases, with 13 bases spanning the gap. Germline V gives CDR1 SGDLS, CDR2 YYNGEE. The CDR3 length is 15 residues. CDR3 coding DNA: TGTGCCAGCAGCCCTTATTCGCGAACTAACTATGGCTACACCTTC. Translated: CASSPYSRTNYGYTF. Full variable domain (missing parts from reference TRBV9 and TRBJ1-2): DSGVTQTPKHLITATGQRVTLRCSPRSGDLSVYWYQQSLDQGLQFLIQYYNGEERAKGNILERFSAQQFPDLHSELNLSSLELGDSALYFCASSPYSRTNYGYTFGSGTRLTVV.

This clonotype occurred many times. The CDR3: CASSIRQGPYNEQFF. DNA for the CDR3: TGCGCCAGTTCGATACGACAGGGCCCCTACAATGAGCAGTTCTTC. The rearrangement joins TRBV5-1 to TRBJ2-1; 7 positions match TRBD1. The CDR3 covers 15 residues. Germline V gives CDR1 SGHRS, CDR2 YFSETQ. The V and J ends lost 8 bases and 2 bases, in that order; junction bases with no gene match: 10.

This clonotype was found many times. The chain uses TRBV7-2 and TRBJ2-5, with D possibly matching TRBD1 (6 bases). Germline CDR1 reads SGHTA; CDR2 reads FQGNSA. The CDR3 consists of 13 residues. Trimming shortened V by 5 bases and J by 1 base, and 8 bases separated the two germline ends. The CDR3 loop is CASSRTVQETQYF. The CDR3 DNA sequence: TGTGCCAGCAGCAGGACAGTCCAAGAGACCCAGTACTTC.

This clonotype was observed at least ten times. The rearrangement links TRBV6-1 to TRBJ2-3, with D hard to call. V lost 0 bases and J 4 bases, leaving 14 bases between the germline ends. Per germline, CDR1 MNHNS and CDR2 SASEGT. This CDR3 is built from 16 residues. DNA for the CDR3: TGTGCCAGCAGTGAAGCGGTACTTGCCCGCCCAGATACGCAGTATTTT. It codes for CASSEAVLARPDTQYF.